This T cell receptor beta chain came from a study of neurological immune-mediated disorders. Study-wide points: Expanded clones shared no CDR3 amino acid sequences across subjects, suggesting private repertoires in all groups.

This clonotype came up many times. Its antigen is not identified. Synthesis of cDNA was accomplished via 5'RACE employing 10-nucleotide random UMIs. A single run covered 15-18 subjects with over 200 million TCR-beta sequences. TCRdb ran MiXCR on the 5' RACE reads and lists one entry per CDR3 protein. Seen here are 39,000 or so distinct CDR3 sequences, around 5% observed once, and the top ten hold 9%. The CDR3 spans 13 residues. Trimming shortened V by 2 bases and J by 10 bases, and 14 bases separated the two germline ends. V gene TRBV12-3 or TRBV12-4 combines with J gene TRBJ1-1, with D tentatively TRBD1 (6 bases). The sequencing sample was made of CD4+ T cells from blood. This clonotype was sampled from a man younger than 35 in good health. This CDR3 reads CASSLSDRPIAFF. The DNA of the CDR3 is TGTGCCAGCAGTTTAAGCGACAGGCCGATAGCTTTCTTT.